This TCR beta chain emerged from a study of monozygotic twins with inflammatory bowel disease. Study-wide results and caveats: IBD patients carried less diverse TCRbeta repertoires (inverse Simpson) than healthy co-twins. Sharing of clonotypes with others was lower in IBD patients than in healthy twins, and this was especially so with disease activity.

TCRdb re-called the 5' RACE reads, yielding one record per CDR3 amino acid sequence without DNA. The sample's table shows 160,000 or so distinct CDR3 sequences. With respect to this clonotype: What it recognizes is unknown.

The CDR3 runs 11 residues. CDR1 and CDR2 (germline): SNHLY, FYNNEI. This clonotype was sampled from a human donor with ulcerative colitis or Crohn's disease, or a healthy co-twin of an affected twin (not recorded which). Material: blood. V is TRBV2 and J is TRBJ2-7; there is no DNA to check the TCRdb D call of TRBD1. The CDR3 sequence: CASSGQGLCYF. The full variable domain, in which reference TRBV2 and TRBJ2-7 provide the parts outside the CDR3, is EPEVTQTPSHQVTQMGQEVILRCVPISNHLYFYWYRQILGQKVEFLVSFYNNEISEKSEIFDDQFSVERPDGSNFTLKIRSTKLEDSAMYFCASSGQGLCYFGPGTRLTVT.